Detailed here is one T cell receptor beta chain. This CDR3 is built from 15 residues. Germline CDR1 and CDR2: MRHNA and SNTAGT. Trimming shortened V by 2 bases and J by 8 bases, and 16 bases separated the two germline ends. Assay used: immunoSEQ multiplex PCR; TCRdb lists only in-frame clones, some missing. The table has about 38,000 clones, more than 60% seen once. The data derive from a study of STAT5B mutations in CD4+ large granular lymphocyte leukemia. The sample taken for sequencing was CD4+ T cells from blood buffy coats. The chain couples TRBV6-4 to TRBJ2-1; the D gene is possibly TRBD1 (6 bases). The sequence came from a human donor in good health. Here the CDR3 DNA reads TGTGCCAGCAGTGACGTATCAGGGGCTTTCCATGAGCAGTTCTTC. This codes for CASSDVSGAFHEQFF.